The clone carrying this T cell receptor (beta chain) was seen only a few times. Its cognate antigen is unknown. Constant-segment primers and 5'RACE yielded cDNA libraries for TCR alpha and TCR beta, each carrying sample barcodes and UMIs. Using its own MiXCR run on the 5' RACE reads, TCRdb lists one record per CDR3 protein. The sample holds around 210,000 distinct CDR3 sequences, 9.5% seen once. The entry originates in a study of T-cell memory formation after mild COVID-19. Study-level findings and limits: Contracting clones, day 15 to 85, had balanced CD4/CD8, and later expanders favored CD4+. Cross-reactive memory apparently joined, as some responding clones appeared in pre-infection memory.

This sequence originates from a man between 18 and 29 years old who had mild COVID-19 (a few samples of this study predate the infection). Cell type and time point are not known. Sequencing was done on a sample of PBMCs or a T cell subset sorted from them (not recorded which).

The CDR3 protein is CASSYTVESYTEAFF. CDR3 nucleotide sequence: TGTGCCAGCAGTTACACAGTTGAGTCTTACACTGAAGCTTTCTTT. The gene calls are TRBV6-6 and TRBJ1-1; no firm D call. Trimming removed 2 bases from V and 3 bases from J, with 13 bases in between. This CDR3 region has 15 residues. The germline V gene encodes CDR1 MNHNY and CDR2 SVGAGI (reference sequence).